Following are 27 T cell receptor beta chains from one sample sequenced in a study of T-cell memory formation after mild COVID-19. MiXCR was run by TCRdb on the 5' RACE reads, yielding one entry per CDR3 protein. The repertoire has about 100,000 distinct CDR3 sequences, under 15% of them found once; the top ten carry less than 40%. Sequencing was done on a sample of PBMCs or a T cell subset sorted from them (not recorded which). The receptors were gathered from a man between 18 and 35 years old who had mild COVID-19 (a few samples of this study predate the infection). Cell type and time point are not known.

This clonotype was picked up a small number of times. V is TRBV6-6 and J is TRBJ1-4; TRBD1 agrees at 7 bases. The ends lost 5 bases at V and 2 bases at J; junction bases unmatched: 5. CDR1 is MNHNY, CDR2 SVGAGI, per germline (reference sequence). The CDR3 totals 15 residues. CDR3: CASSHPTGTNEKLFF. DNA for the CDR3: TGTGCCAGCAGTCACCCGACAGGGACTAATGAAAAACTGTTTTTT.

This chain uses TRBV5-1 with TRBJ2-5; either TRBD1 or TRBD2 may fit D (5 bases each). There are 15 residues in the CDR3. CDR1 is SGHRS, CDR2 YFSETQ, per germline. V lost 1 base and J 5 bases, leaving 15 bases between the germline ends. The CDR3 DNA sequence: TGCGCCAGCAGCTTGTACGGGGAGCCAGGGGAGACCCAGTACTTC. It specifies CASSLYGEPGETQYF.

The chain joins TRBV7-6 to TRBJ1-2, with a weak D call TRBD1 (6 bases). This CDR3 spans 14 amino acids. Trimming took 1 base from V and 6 from J, leaving 12 bases between them. CDR1 and CDR2 (germline): SGHVS, FNYEAQ. The CDR3 sequence is CASSLGAGEDGYTF. CDR3 DNA sequence: TGTGCCAGCAGCTTAGGGGCAGGGGAAGATGGCTACACCTTC.

This clonotype occurred a few times. The CDR3, as DNA: TGCGCCAGCAGCCTCCGGGACAGAAGCACAGATACGCAGTATTTT. This sequence encodes CASSLRDRSTDTQYF. The V call is TRBV4-1, the J call TRBJ2-3, with 7 bases lining up with TRBD1. Germline CDR1 is MGHRA and CDR2 is YSYEKL. After removal of 4 bases from V and 0 bases from J, the junction contained 4 bases not matched to a gene. The CDR3 is 15 residues long.

This clonotype came up a few times. This chain joins TRBV3-1 and TRBJ2-5, with 13 bases lining up with TRBD2. Germline values: CDR1 LGHDT, CDR2 YNNKEL (reference sequence). The CDR3 is made up of 16 amino acids. J lost 5 bases, V lost 3 bases, and 6 bases had no gene match. CDR3 sequence reads: CASSQWTSGGDETQYF. CDR3 in DNA: TGTGCCAGCAGCCAGTGGACTAGCGGGGGAGATGAGACCCAGTACTTC.

The chain recombines TRBV27 with TRBJ1-2; D is unresolved. The V gene's germline CDR1 is MNHEY and CDR2 SMNVEV (reference sequence). The CDR3 contains 17 residues. Trimming cost V 0 bases and J 1 base, with 15 bases left between them. The CDR3 bases are TGTGCCAGCAGTTTATCATTGGAAGGGATCGATAACTATGGCTACACCTTC. This gives the protein CASSLSLEGIDNYGYTF.

This clonotype is a singleton in its sample. The chain recombines TRBV5-1 with TRBJ2-1, with TRBD1 as a possible D gene (5 bases). Germline CDR1 SGHRS, CDR2 YFSETQ. V gave up 6 bases and J gave up 4 bases, with 14 bases separating them. The CDR3 consists of 14 residues. Here the CDR3 reads CASMAWGAYNEQFF. In DNA form, the CDR3 reads TGCGCCAGCATGGCTTGGGGCGCTTACAATGAGCAGTTCTTC.

The chain recombines TRBV7-8 with TRBJ1-1; D is possibly TRBD1 (5 bases). The CDR3 is 16 amino acids. The V and J ends lost 1 base and 0 bases respectively, with 12 bases between them. Germline V gives CDR1 SGHVS, CDR2 FQNEAQ. CDR3 bases: TGTGCCAGCAGCTTAGAAGGGGTCCAGATGAACACTGAAGCTTTCTTT. This encodes CASSLEGVQMNTEAFF.

This clonotype has only a few counts. The J gene is TRBJ2-7, the V gene TRBV6-2 or TRBV6-3; 8 bases align to TRBD1. Germline CDR1 MNHEY, CDR2 SVGEGT. J was trimmed by 0 bases and V by 0 bases; bases with no gene match: 4. CDR3 length equals 16 residues. In DNA form, the CDR3 reads TGTGCCAGCAGTTACTCGGACAGGGTCAACTCCTACGAGCAGTACGTC. Amino acids: CASSYSDRVNSYEQYV.

This clonotype has a handful of counts. J is TRBJ1-1 and V is TRBV15; D gene unclear. Trimming took off 5 bases at V and 0 bases at J, with 22 bases between the two ends. Germline CDR1 reads LNHNV; CDR2 reads YYDKDF (reference sequence). The CDR3 extends over 18 amino acids. The CDR3 nucleotides are TGTGCCACCAGCTCTGGTGGGGAAATACTACTCATGAACACTGAAGCTTTCTTT. It is translated as CATSSGGEILLMNTEAFF.

Only a few counts were recorded for this clonotype. The chain uses TRBV6-2 or TRBV6-3 and TRBJ1-6; D unresolved. CDR1 and CDR2 (germline): MNHEY, SVGEGT. V gave up 7 bases and J gave up 10 bases, with 14 bases separating them. CDR3 length: 13 amino acids. The CDR3 coding sequence is TGTGCCAGCAAATACAGTGGCAGATCACCCCTCCACTTT. Amino acid sequence: CASKYSGRSPLHF.

Remarks on this clonotype: Germline is not matched at one junction end, which may reflect a read error. The V gene is TRBV7-7, the J gene TRBJ2-2, with D unclear. This CDR3 has 14 residues. Germline V CDR1 and CDR2: SSHAT, FNYEAQ (reference sequence). As DNA, the CDR3 is TGTGCTAGCAGCTTAGTTCCAAACACCGGGGAGCTGTTTTTT. It is translated as CASSLVPNTGELFF.

This clonotype was picked up a small number of times. The CDR3 coding sequence is TGTGCCAGCAGCTTTCTTTCGGGGTGGGAGACCCAGTACTTC. It yields the protein CASSFLSGWETQYF. This rearrangement joins TRBV7-2 to TRBJ2-5; possible D gene TRBD2, 5 bases. Germline lookup yields CDR1 SGHTA and CDR2 FQGNSA. There are 14 residues in the CDR3. The V end lost 3 bases, the J end lost 5 bases, and 13 bases lay between the germline ends.

This clonotype was recorded a few times. This chain links TRBV6-2 or TRBV6-3 with TRBJ2-2, with D unclear. The length of the CDR3 is 14 residues. From germline, CDR1 is MNHEY and CDR2 SVGEGT. Deletions cut 2 bases from V and 6 bases from J, with 10 bases between. The CDR3, as DNA: TGTGCCAGCAGTTACGCTCTCGGACCCGGGGAGCTGTTTTTT. Translating it yields CASSYALGPGELFF.

A single count supports this clonotype. The V call is TRBV11-3, the J call TRBJ1-3; D is possibly TRBD1 (5 bases). This CDR3 is 13 amino acids long. Trimming cost V 5 bases and J 4 bases, with 9 bases left between them. Per germline, CDR1 SGHNT and CDR2 YENEEA. In DNA, the CDR3 is TGTGCCAGCAGCGGGAGGACAGGAAACACCATATATTTT. Protein: CASSGRTGNTIYF.

The genes are TRBV29-1 and TRBJ2-3; D unclear. This CDR3 region has 15 residues. CDR1 and CDR2 (germline): SQVTM, ANQGSEA. The V gene lost 4 bases and the J gene lost 6 bases, with 20 bases spanning the gap. The CDR3 sequence: CSVGLLGRPVDTQYF. In nucleotides, the CDR3 is TGCAGCGTTGGTTTGTTGGGCAGGCCCGTGGATACGCAGTATTTT.

In this sample, this clonotype turned up a few times. The chain couples TRBV29-1 to TRBJ2-2; 8 nucleotides line up with TRBD1. The CDR3 length is 13 residues. Trimming at V came to 7 bases and at J to 0 bases, leaving 1 base not matched to a gene. Germline V gene sequence: CDR1 SQVTM, CDR2 ANQGSEA. The chain's CDR3 is CSGTGTNTGELFF. The CDR3, as DNA: TGCAGCGGGACAGGGACGAACACCGGGGAGCTGTTTTTT.

This sequence joins TRBV11-2 and TRBJ2-1; D unresolved. The V gene lost 2 bases and the J gene lost 4 bases, with 9 bases spanning the gap. This CDR3 contains 14 residues. Germline V gene data show CDR1 as SGHAT and CDR2 as FQNNGV. The CDR3 nucleotides read TGTGCCAGCAGCTTAAAGTTCGGGTACAATGAGCAGTTCTTC. It translates to CASSLKFGYNEQFF.

This clonotype was found many times. CDR3 in amino acids: CASRPGQGHTEAFF. The DNA of the CDR3 is TGTGCCAGCAGGCCGGGACAGGGGCACACTGAAGCTTTCTTT. The gene calls are TRBV6-6 and TRBJ1-1; 10 bases match TRBD1. Looked up from germline, CDR1 is MNHNY and CDR2 is SVGAGI (reference sequence). V trimming: 6 bases; J trimming: 3 bases; junction bases outside the gene matches: 4. This CDR3 spans 14 amino acids.

This clonotype was seen a handful of times. The chain links TRBV12-3 or TRBV12-4 to TRBJ2-1; D remains unclear. The CDR3 extends over 15 amino acids. Trimming stripped 6 bases from V and 5 bases from J, with 17 bases between. The chain's CDR3 is CASSPRNGGNNEQFF. CDR3 in DNA: TGTGCCAGCAGCCCTCGGAATGGCGGAAACAATGAGCAGTTCTTC.

The V call is TRBV3-1, the J call TRBJ2-2; D remains unclear. The germline V gene encodes CDR1 LGHDT and CDR2 YNNKEL (reference sequence). Trimming left V 7 bases short and J 8 bases short, with 8 bases between. The CDR3 totals 11 residues. The CDR3 DNA reads TGTGCCAGCACCTGGTCGGGGGAGCTGTTTTTT. Protein: CASTWSGELFF.

This clonotype was observed a handful of times. V gene TRBV12-3 or TRBV12-4 combines with J gene TRBJ1-2; D unresolved. Trimming removed 5 bases from V and 5 bases from J, with 12 bases in between. The CDR3 runs 13 residues. The chain's CDR3 is CASSLYGPYGYTF. CDR3 sequence (DNA): TGTGCCAGCAGTCTATATGGGCCATATGGCTACACCTTC.

In its sample, this clonotype was seen a few times. The V gene is TRBV27, the J gene TRBJ1-3; D is undetermined. Per the germline V gene, CDR1 is MNHEY and CDR2 is SMNVEV (reference sequence). The CDR3 is 15 amino acids. Trimming pared 6 bases from V and 1 base from J, leaving 13 bases between. Here the CDR3 reads CASRLTTDSGNTIYF. The CDR3 bases are TGTGCCAGCAGACTGACGACTGATTCTGGAAACACCATATATTTT.

J is TRBJ2-3 and V is TRBV20-1; 7 bases map to TRBD2. V was clipped by 0 bases and J by 2 bases; unmatched bases: 14. This CDR3 has 18 amino acids. Looked up from germline, CDR1 is DFQATT and CDR2 is SNEGSKA (reference sequence). The CDR3 DNA sequence: TGCAGTGCTAGAGACCCACTGGGGCTAGCGGATCCCACAGATACGCAGTATTTT. Amino acid sequence: CSARDPLGLADPTDTQYF.

The chain recombines TRBV3-1 with TRBJ2-6; unclear D gene. Germline V CDR1 and CDR2: LGHDT, YNNKEL (reference sequence). The V end lost 0 bases, the J end lost 0 bases, and 6 bases lay between the germline ends. The CDR3 runs 16 residues. The CDR3 coding sequence is TGTGCCAGCAGCCAAGACGCCCACTCTGGGGCCAACGTCCTGACTTTC. As protein: CASSQDAHSGANVLTF.

This clonotype was seen only a few times. The rearrangement joins TRBV7-9 to TRBJ1-3; TRBD1 aligns across 7 bases. V shed 3 bases and J 0 bases; nucleotides not matched to a gene: 2. This CDR3 comprises 15 residues. The V gene's germline CDR1 is SEHNR and CDR2 FQNEAQ (reference sequence). CDR3 amino acids: CASSFTGDSGNTIYF. DNA for the CDR3: TGTGCCAGCAGCTTTACAGGGGACTCTGGAAACACCATATATTTT. The variable domain in full, with the rest retrieved from reference TRBV7-9 and TRBJ1-3, is DTGVSQNPRHKITKRGQNVTFRCDPISEHNRLYWYRQTLGQGPEFLTYFQNEAQLEKSRLLSDRFSAERPKGSFSTLEIQRTEQGDSAMYLCASSFTGDSGNTIYFGEGSWLTVV.

In its sample, this clonotype was seen a few times. The chain couples TRBV11-2 to TRBJ2-2, with D maybe TRBD2 (5 bases). Between the trimmed V and J ends, which lost 1 base and 0 bases, there was a span of 12 bases. The CDR3 totals 17 residues. The germline V gene has CDR1 SGHAT and CDR2 FQNNGV. CDR3 nucleotides: TGTGCCAGCAGCTTAGTTTTCGCTAGCCCGAACACCGGGGAGCTGTTTTTT. Its protein product is CASSLVFASPNTGELFF.